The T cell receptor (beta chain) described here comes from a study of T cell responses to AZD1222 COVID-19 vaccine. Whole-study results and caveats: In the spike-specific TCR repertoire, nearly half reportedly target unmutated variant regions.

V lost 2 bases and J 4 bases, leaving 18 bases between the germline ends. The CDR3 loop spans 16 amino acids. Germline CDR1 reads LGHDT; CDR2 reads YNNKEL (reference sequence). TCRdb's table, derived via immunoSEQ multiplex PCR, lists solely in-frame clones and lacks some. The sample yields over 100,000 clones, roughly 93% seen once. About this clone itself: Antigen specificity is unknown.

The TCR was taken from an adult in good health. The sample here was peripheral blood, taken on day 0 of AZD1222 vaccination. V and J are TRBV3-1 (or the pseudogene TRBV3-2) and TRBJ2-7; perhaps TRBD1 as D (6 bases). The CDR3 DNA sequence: TGTGCCAGCAGCCAAAGGGGCCGGCAGGGGCGGTACGAGCAGTACTTC. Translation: CASSQRGRQGRYEQYF.